This record covers a single T cell receptor beta chain. Its cognate antigen has yet to be identified. No per-base quality is available; no much larger clone lies one base away. Counted from cysteine to phenylalanine, this CDR3 has 17 amino acids. The only DNA kept is the CDR3, 51 bases in frame from the first base. Based on the germline V gene, the CDR1 and CDR2 sequences are MGHRA and YSYEKL. The trim is 0 bases for V and 0 bases for J, with a gap of 12 bases between the germline ends. The library was obtained by the immunoSEQ multiplex PCR assay. The published analysis was carried out like this. A statistical classification framework was developed to diagnose cytomegalovirus status using the catalog of TCR beta chain sequences. In its TCRdb copy, this immuneACCESS table keeps in-frame sequences only and misses some clones. Where compared with another copy, unresolved V genes explain less than half of these, and the others have no known cause. The V and J calls and clone size come from that table; D and trimming were worked out from the DNA. The sample data list about 150,000 clones, and less than 90% of these were observed just once. The ten largest clones add up to under 25% of the sample.

The donors belonged to the validation cohort of about 110 subjects, which was separate from the approximately 700-subject first cohort. This sample is part of a study of cytomegalovirus exposure and HLA in healthy donors listed by TCRdb under 2017. Background for the entire study: The roughly 670 repertoires of the first cohort and the approximately 110 validation repertoires were produced on the same platform, according to a later analysis. The study combined high-throughput TCR immunosequencing, statistical association of individual TCRs with disease status, and machine learning to predict cytomegalovirus infection status. In addition to the first cohort of around 670 subjects, a separate validation cohort of approximately 130 different subjects was used. The study was designed to test whether signatures of past pathogen exposure could be identified by cataloging public T cell receptors.

What the work shows at the level of the full study, not this receptor alone: Three of the identified cytomegalovirus-associated TCR beta chains were confirmed in vitro to be specific for cytomegalovirus antigens. Most TCR sequences were observed very rarely across donors, whereas some public TCRs were present in many individuals. A total of roughly 160 TCR beta chains were listed by the study as associated with cytomegalovirus. The validation cohort had no HLA typing available for a later analysis, so co-occurrence within that cohort was assessed over all 120 or so repertoires. The authors suggested that the approach could potentially be generalized to other disease states and immunological phenotypes. In a later analysis, TCRs clustered in the first cohort were found to also tend to co-occur in the 130 or so validation repertoires, with 94% of cluster scores above 0. In both the original and validation cohorts, the classifier was reported to diagnose cytomegalovirus status with high specificity and sensitivity.

The TCR comes from a man aged 18 to 35 in good health and CMV-seropositive. The chain is assembled from TRBV4-1 and TRBJ1-3, with no confidently assigned D gene. The sample was PBMCs. The CDR3 corresponds to CASSQDLEYSSGNTIYF. The DNA sequence follows: TGCGCCAGCAGCCAAGATTTGGAGTATAGCTCTGGAAACACCATATATTTT.